This T cell receptor (beta chain) was sequenced for a study of blood T cell repertoires in COVID-19. About the research overall: The United States, Italy and Spain provided the acute and convalescent COVID-19 samples. Sample material is recorded as cDNA or gDNA derived from T cells, B-cell-depleted T cells, or PBMCs.

Germline V gene sequence: CDR1 SGHDT, CDR2 YYEEEE. This CDR3 has 16 residues. V lost 4 bases to trimming and J lost 5 bases; unmatched junction nucleotides: 7. Data came from immunoSEQ multiplex PCR; TCRdb stores just in-frame clones and leaves some out. Found here are around 100,000 clones, roughly 80% of them singletons; the top ten hold roughly 13%. The sequencing input was peripheral blood. The chain joins TRBV5-6 to TRBJ2-5, with 14 positions matching TRBD2. This receptor was taken from a man aged 50 or older with active or convalescent COVID-19. This CDR3 is CASSLLGLAGVETQYF. The CDR3 nucleotides are TGTGCCAGCAGCCTACTGGGACTAGCGGGAGTGGAGACCCAGTACTTC.